This TCR beta chain was identified in a study of CD8+ T cells in alopecia areata. With 3 bases clipped from V and 4 bases from J, the junction kept 5 bases outside the gene matches. Germline CDR1 reads MNHNS; CDR2 reads SASEGT. The CDR3 consists of 14 residues. As the sequencing template, cDNA was produced by extracting RNA and reverse transcribing it. This table comes from immunoSEQ multiplex PCR, and its TCRdb copy is limited to in-frame clones, with some not included. This sample carries under 20,000 clones, 65% to 75% of them seen once, and the ten largest clones take more than 6%. A remark on this clone: Its antigen is undetermined.

Researchers gathered lesional scalp punch biopsies and peripheral blood from patients with alopecia areata. Study-level points and caveats: Possibly because of HLA-related factors, TCR sharing was less clear across patients than in mice.

This sequence originates from a human donor with alopecia areata. This sample comprised skin, obtained at week 0. This chain connects TRBV6-1 to TRBJ1-2, with 7 bases aligning to TRBD1. DNA for the CDR3: TGTGCCAGCAGTGAGACAGGGTGGGGCTATGGCTACACCTTC. It encodes CASSETGWGYGYTF.